The next 9 T cell receptor beta chains were all read from a single sample in a study of shared clonotypes between healthy human individuals. CD8 cells regarded as naive lacked CD45RO, were positively chosen for CCR7, and omitted terminally differentiated effector memory CD45RA+ cells. Clones were sequenced by immunoSEQ multiplex PCR, and TCRdb holds only the in-frame ones, with some missing. The table has 1.5 million to 2.5 million clones, about 95% seen once; the top ten hold more than 0.9%. The specimen sequenced was naive CD8+ T cells sorted from blood. The receptors stem from a man between 18 and 29 years old in good health.

The rearrangement uses TRBV2 and TRBJ1-5; 9 bases are a match to TRBD1. V gave up 1 base and J gave up 7 bases; unmatched junction bases: 8. The CDR3 extends over 16 amino acids. CDR1 is SNHLY and CDR2 is FYNNEI in the germline V gene. This CDR3 is CASSEGTGDLRQPQHF. Written as DNA, the CDR3 is TGTGCCAGCAGTGAAGGGACAGGGGATCTGCGCCAGCCCCAGCATTTT.

Remarks on this clone: This sample includes further DNA sequences coding for the same CDR3. The chain has TRBV2 and TRBJ2-7; TRBD1 matches at 8 bases. The CDR3 length is 13 residues. Trimming removed 8 bases from V and 4 bases from J; junction bases left unmatched: 7. CDR1 is SNHLY and CDR2 is FYNNEI in the germline V gene. The CDR3 reads CASLGQGPYEQYF. CDR3 coding DNA: TGTGCCAGCCTTGGACAGGGCCCTTACGAGCAGTACTTC.

The CDR3 is CASSAVVPGELFF. For the CDR3, the DNA is TGTGCCAGCAGTGCGGTAGTCCCCGGGGAGCTGTTTTTT. V usage is TRBV27 and J usage is TRBJ2-2; D is unresolved. The V end was cut by 5 bases, the J end by 6 bases, with 10 bases between. The CDR3 is made up of 13 amino acids. Germline V gene lookup returns CDR1 MNHEY and CDR2 SMNVEV (reference sequence).

The V gene is TRBV4-1, the J gene TRBJ2-7; TRBD2 agrees at 14 bases. The CDR3 loop spans 19 amino acids. CDR1 and CDR2 (germline): MGHRA, YSYEKL. V shed 0 bases and J 0 bases; nucleotides not matched to a gene: 7. DNA of the CDR3: TGCGCCAGCAGCCAAGAGGTAGGACTAGCGGGAGGTACCTCCTACGAGCAGTACTTC. It yields the protein CASSQEVGLAGGTSYEQYF.

J is TRBJ1-6 and V is TRBV27; the D is unclear. CDR3 length equals 13 residues. V was trimmed by 2 bases and J by 6 bases, leaving 5 bases between them. Germline V CDR1 and CDR2: MNHEY, SMNVEV (reference sequence). In nucleotides, the CDR3 is TGTGCCAGCAGTTTAATGACTAATTCACCCCTCCACTTT. It yields the protein CASSLMTNSPLHF.

V and J are TRBV5-1 and TRBJ2-7; D perhaps matches TRBD1 (6 bases). This CDR3 has 17 residues. Germline lookup yields CDR1 SGHRS and CDR2 YFSETQ. Deletions cut 5 bases from V and 3 bases from J, with 24 bases between. The CDR3 DNA sequence: TGCGCCAGCAGTTTTGGGGTCGGAGAGGGGGTTTTCTACGAGCAGTACTTC. Translation gives CASSFGVGEGVFYEQYF. The full variable domain, rest sourced from reference TRBV5-1 and TRBJ2-7, is KAGVTQTPRYLIKTRGQQVTLSCSPISGHRSVSWYQQTPGQGLQFLFEYFSETQRNKGNFPGRFSGRQFSNSRSEMNVSTLELGDSALYLCASSFGVGEGVFYEQYFGPGTRLTVT.

The chain carries TRBV5-1 and TRBJ1-1; D is unclear. The germline V and J ends were trimmed by 3 bases and 4 bases, with 7 bases remaining between them. The germline gives CDR1 SGHRS, CDR2 YFSETQ. This CDR3 has 12 residues. In DNA, the CDR3 is TGCGCCAGCAGCTCCGTGGGCACTGAAGCTTTCTTT. Protein: CASSSVGTEAFF.

Points on this clone: This CDR3 is also generated by other DNA sequences in the sample. The chain uses TRBV6-5 and TRBJ2-7; D gene uncertain. CDR3 length: 12 residues. With 0 bases removed from V and 5 bases from J, the gap between germline ends came to 5 bases. Germline CDR1 MNHEY, CDR2 SVGAGI. The CDR3 here is CASSYSGDEQYF. DNA for the CDR3: TGTGCCAGCAGTTACTCTGGGGACGAGCAGTACTTC.

This chain's CDR3 is CASSLVSGVEQYF. The CDR3 DNA sequence: TGTGCCAGCAGCTTAGTTTCGGGGGTCGAGCAGTACTTC. The chain couples TRBV13 to TRBJ2-7, with D maybe TRBD2 (6 bases). The CDR3 sequence is 13 residues long. Germline-derived CDR1 and CDR2 are PRHDT and FYEKMQ (reference sequence). The V end was cut by 1 base, the J end by 6 bases, with 10 bases between.